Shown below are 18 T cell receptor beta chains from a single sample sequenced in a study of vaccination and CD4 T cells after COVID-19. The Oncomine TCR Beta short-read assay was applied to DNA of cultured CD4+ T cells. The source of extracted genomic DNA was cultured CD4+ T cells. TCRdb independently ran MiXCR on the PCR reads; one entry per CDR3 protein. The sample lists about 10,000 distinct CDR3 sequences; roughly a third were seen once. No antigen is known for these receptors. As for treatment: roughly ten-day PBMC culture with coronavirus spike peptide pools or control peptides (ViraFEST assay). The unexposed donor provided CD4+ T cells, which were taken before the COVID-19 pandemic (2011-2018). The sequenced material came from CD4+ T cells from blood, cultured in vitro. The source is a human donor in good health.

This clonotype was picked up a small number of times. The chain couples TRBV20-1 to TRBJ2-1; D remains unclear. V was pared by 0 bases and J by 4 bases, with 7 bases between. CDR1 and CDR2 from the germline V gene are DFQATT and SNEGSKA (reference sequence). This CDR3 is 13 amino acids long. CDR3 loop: CSARDLRYNEQFF. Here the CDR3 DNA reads TGCAGTGCTAGAGATTTGCGGTACAATGAGCAGTTCTTC.

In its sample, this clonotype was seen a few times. CDR3 DNA: TGCAGCGTTAATGAGGGAGTAGATACGCAGTATTTT. It translates to CSVNEGVDTQYF. The chain uses TRBV29-1 and TRBJ2-3; the D gene is possibly TRBD2 (5 bases). CDR3 size: 12 residues. The germline gives CDR1 SQVTM, CDR2 ANQGSEA. V gave up 5 bases and J gave up 5 bases, with 11 bases separating them.

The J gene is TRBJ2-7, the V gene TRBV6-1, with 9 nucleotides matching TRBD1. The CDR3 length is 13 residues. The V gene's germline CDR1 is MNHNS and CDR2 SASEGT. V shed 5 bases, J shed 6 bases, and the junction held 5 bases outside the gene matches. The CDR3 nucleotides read TGTGCCAGCAGTCCCCGGACAGGGGTCGAGCAGTACTTC. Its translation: CASSPRTGVEQYF.

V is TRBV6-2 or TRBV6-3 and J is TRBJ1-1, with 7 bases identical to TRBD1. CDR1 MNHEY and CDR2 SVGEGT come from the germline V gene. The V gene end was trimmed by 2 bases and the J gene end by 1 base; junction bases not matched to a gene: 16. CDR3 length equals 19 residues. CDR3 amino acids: CASSYAPTGLSIGNTEAFF. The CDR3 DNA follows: TGTGCCAGCAGTTACGCCCCGACAGGGCTTTCCATTGGGAACACTGAAGCTTTCTTT.

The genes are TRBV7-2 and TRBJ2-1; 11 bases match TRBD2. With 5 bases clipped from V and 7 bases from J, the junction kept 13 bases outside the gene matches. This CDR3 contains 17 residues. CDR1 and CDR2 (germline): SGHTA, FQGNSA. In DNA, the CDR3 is TGTGCCAGCAGCAAGCGTTCTAGCGGGAGGCCGGGAAATGAGCAGTTCTTC. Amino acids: CASSKRSSGRPGNEQFF.

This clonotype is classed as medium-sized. The DNA of the CDR3 is TGCGCCAGCAGCTTGGCTCCAGGGAGTCGGACTGAAGCTTTCTTT. It yields the protein CASSLAPGSRTEAFF. The chain uses TRBV5-1 and TRBJ1-1; TRBD1 might be the D (5 bases). V lost 0 bases and J lost 5, with 14 bases in between. The germline CDR1 and CDR2 sequences are SGHRS and YFSETQ. This CDR3 comprises 15 residues.

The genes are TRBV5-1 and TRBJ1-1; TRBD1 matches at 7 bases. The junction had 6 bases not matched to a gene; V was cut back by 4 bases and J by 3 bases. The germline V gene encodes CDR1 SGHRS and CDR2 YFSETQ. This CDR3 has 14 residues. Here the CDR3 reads CASSRQGLHTEAFF. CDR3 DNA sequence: TGCGCCAGCAGCCGACAGGGTCTGCACACTGAAGCTTTCTTT.

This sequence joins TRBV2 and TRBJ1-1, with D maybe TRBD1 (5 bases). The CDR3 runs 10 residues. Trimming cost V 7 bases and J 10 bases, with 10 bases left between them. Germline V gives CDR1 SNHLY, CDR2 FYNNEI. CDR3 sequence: CASNRDRAFF. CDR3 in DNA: TGTGCCAGCAACCGGGACCGAGCTTTCTTT.

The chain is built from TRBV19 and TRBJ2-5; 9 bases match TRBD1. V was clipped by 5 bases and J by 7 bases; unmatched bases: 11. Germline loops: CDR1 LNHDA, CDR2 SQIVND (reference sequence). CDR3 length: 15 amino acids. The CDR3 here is CASSVPGTGSGTQYF. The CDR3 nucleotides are TGTGCCAGTAGTGTTCCCGGGACAGGGTCCGGGACCCAGTACTTC.

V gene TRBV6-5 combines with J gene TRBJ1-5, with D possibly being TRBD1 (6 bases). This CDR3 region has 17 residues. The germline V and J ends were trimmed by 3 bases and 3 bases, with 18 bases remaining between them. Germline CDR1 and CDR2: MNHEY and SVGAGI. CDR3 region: CASSYSPGQRSNQPQHF. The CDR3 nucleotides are TGTGCCAGCAGTTATTCCCCGGGACAAAGGTCCAATCAGCCCCAGCATTTT.

CDR3 DNA sequence: TGTGCCAGCAGTTACAAGGGACAGTCCCGGGGGTATGGCTACACCTTC. Its translation is CASSYKGQSRGYGYTF. J is TRBJ1-2 and V is TRBV6-5; 7 bases agree with TRBD1. CDR1 and CDR2 (germline): MNHEY, SVGAGI. V was pared by 2 bases and J by 5 bases, with 11 bases of the junction left unmatched. This CDR3 is built from 16 residues.

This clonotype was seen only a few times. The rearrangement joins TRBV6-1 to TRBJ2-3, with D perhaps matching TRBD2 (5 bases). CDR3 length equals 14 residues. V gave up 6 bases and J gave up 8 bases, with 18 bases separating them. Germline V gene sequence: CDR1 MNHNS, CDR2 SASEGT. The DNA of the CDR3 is TGTGCCAGCAGACCTGAACTAGATGCTGGTACGCAGTATTTT. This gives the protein CASRPELDAGTQYF.

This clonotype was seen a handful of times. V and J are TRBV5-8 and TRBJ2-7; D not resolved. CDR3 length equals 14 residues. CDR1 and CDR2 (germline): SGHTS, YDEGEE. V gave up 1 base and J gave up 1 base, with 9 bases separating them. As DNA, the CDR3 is TGTGCCAGCAGCTTGATTGGGTTTTCCTACGAGCAGTACTTC. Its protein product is CASSLIGFSYEQYF.

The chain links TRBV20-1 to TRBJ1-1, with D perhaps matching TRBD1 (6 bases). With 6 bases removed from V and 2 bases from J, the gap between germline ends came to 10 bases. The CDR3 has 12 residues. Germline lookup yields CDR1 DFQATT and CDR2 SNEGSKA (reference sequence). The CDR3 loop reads CSARRGNTEAFF. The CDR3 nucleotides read TGCAGTGCCCGCAGGGGAAACACTGAAGCTTTCTTT.

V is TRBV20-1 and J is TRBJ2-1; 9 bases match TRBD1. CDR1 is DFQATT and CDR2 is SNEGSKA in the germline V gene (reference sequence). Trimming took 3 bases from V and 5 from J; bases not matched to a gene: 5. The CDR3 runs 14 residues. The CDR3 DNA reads TGCAGTGCTAGCGACAGGGGGAGCCACAATGAGCAGTTCTTC. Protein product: CSASDRGSHNEQFF.

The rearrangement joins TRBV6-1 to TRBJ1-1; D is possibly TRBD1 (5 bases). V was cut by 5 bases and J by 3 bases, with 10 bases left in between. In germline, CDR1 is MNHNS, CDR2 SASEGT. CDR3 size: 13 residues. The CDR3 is CASSPGVYTEAFF. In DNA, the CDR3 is TGTGCCAGCAGTCCGGGGGTGTACACTGAAGCTTTCTTT.

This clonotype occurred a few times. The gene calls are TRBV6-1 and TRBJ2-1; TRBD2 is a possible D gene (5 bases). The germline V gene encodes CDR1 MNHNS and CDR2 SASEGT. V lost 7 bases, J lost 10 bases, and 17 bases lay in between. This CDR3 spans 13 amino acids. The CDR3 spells CASKRQILAEQFF. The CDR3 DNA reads TGTGCCAGCAAAAGACAAATATTAGCGGAGCAGTTCTTC.

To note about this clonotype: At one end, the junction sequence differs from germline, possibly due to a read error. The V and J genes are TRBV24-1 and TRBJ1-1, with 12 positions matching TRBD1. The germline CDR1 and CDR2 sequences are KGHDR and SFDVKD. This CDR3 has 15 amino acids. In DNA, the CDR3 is TGTGCCTCCAGTGGGACAGGGGGCGAGGGCACTGAAGCTTTCTTT. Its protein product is CASSGTGGEGTEAFF.